A single sample gave rise to the 25 T cell receptor beta chains below, sequenced in a study of cytomegalovirus exposure and HLA in healthy donors (dated by TCRdb to 2016 to 2017). The library was prepared using the immunoSEQ multiplex PCR assay. A mixture of 60 forward primers for TCR Vbeta segments and 13 reverse primers for TCR Jbeta segments was used in the multiplex PCR. Not all clones reach the TCRdb copy of this immuneACCESS table, which keeps in-frame sequences only. Checked studies attribute under half of the gap to unresolved V genes and leave the rest unexplained. This sample has 150,000 to 200,000 clones in its table, and roughly 84% of those were observed once. The ten largest clonotypes hold around 0.27% of the sample. Input material: PBMCs. The receptors derive from a boy younger than 18 in good health and CMV-seronegative.

This clone has only one observation. The V and J genes are TRBV9 and TRBJ2-5, with 7 positions matching TRBD1. The germline CDR1 and CDR2 sequences are SGDLS and YYNGEE. This CDR3 contains 14 residues. Losses at the gene ends were 0 bases for V and 5 bases for J; bases not matched to a gene: 4. The CDR3 sequence is CASSVEGARETQYF. The CDR3 DNA follows: TGTGCCAGCAGCGTAGAGGGGGCGCGGGAGACCCAGTACTTC.

The V and J genes are TRBV28 and TRBJ2-7; D is perhaps TRBD2 (6 bases). V lost 6 bases and J lost 1, with 13 bases in between. The germline gives CDR1 MDHEN, CDR2 SYDVKM. The CDR3 runs 14 residues. The chain's CDR3 is CASRGGRGSYEQYF. The CDR3 DNA reads as TGTGCCAGCAGGGGGGGAAGGGGTTCCTACGAGCAGTACTTC.

This chain connects TRBV9 to TRBJ1-4; perhaps TRBD1 as D (5 bases). The germline gives CDR1 SGDLS, CDR2 YYNGEE. This CDR3 has 15 amino acids. V lost 4 bases and J lost 10, with 20 bases in between. The CDR3 DNA reads as TGTGCCAGCAGCCCACAGGTTTCCCGGGGGGGAAAACTGTTTTTT. Its translation is CASSPQVSRGGKLFF.

The chain carries TRBV6-6 and TRBJ1-3; 10 positions agree with TRBD1. V dropped 5 bases and J dropped 4; count of bases not matched to a gene: 5. This CDR3 has 15 residues. Germline loops: CDR1 MNHNY, CDR2 SVGAGI (reference sequence). CDR3 bases: TGTGCCAGCAGTACTTGGACAGGGGGAGGAAACACCATATATTTT. Translated, it gives CASSTWTGGGNTIYF.

V and J are TRBV13 and TRBJ2-7, with D possibly TRBD2 on 7 matching bases. V lost 5 bases, J lost 3 bases, and 17 bases lay in between. The V gene's germline CDR1 is PRHDT and CDR2 FYEKMQ (reference sequence). This CDR3 region has 15 residues. The CDR3 protein is CASSILFRGGYEQYF. The CDR3 DNA reads as TGTGCCAGCAGCATACTCTTTAGGGGGGGCTACGAGCAGTACTTC.

This clone appeared a few times. The chain carries TRBV10-3 and TRBJ1-1; perhaps TRBD1 as D (5 bases). Germline values: CDR1 ENHRY, CDR2 SYGVKD. With 6 bases removed from V and 1 base from J, the gap between germline ends came to 9 bases. This CDR3 has 13 residues. CDR3 region: CAIRRQQNTEAFF. CDR3 in DNA: TGTGCCATCAGACGACAGCAGAACACTGAAGCTTTCTTT.

The V gene is TRBV29-1, the J gene TRBJ2-7, with D tentatively TRBD2 (6 bases). Germline lookup yields CDR1 SQVTM and CDR2 ANQGSEA. V lost 5 bases, J lost 4 bases, and 9 bases lay in between. The CDR3 is 11 amino acids. The CDR3 region is CSVPGRYEQYF. CDR3 coding DNA: TGCAGCGTTCCTGGGAGGTACGAGCAGTACTTC.

The V gene is TRBV27, the J gene TRBJ2-1; 8 bases align to TRBD1. Germline CDR1 MNHEY, CDR2 SMNVEV (reference sequence). The V and J ends lost 5 bases and 8 bases, in that order; junction bases with no gene match: 11. The length of the CDR3 is 15 residues. CDR3 nucleotides: TGTGCCAGCAGTCGACTCACAGACAGGGGCGATGAGCAGTTCTTC. Residues: CASSRLTDRGDEQFF.

This chain uses TRBV2 with TRBJ2-5, with TRBD1 matching 9 bases. The V gene end was trimmed by 5 bases and the J gene end by 5 bases; junction bases not matched to a gene: 9. The germline CDR1 and CDR2 sequences are SNHLY and FYNNEI. The CDR3 spans 15 residues. CDR3: CASSLGQGSGETQYF. The DNA for the CDR3 is TGTGCCAGCAGTCTCGGACAGGGGTCTGGGGAGACCCAGTACTTC.

For the CDR3, the DNA is TGTGCTAGTGGTTTGAGCGGGAGCGGTGAGCAGTTCTTC. This gives the protein CASGLSGSGEQFF. J is TRBJ2-1 and V is TRBV12-5; 8 bases are a match to TRBD2. Germline values: CDR1 LGHNT, CDR2 FRNRAP. Trimming took 2 bases from V and 9 from J; bases not matched to a gene: 3. This CDR3 spans 13 amino acids.

The chain recombines TRBV19 with TRBJ1-1; D ambiguous. The germline V and J ends were trimmed by 1 base and 7 bases, with 13 bases remaining between them. Germline CDR1 LNHDA, CDR2 SQIVND (reference sequence). The CDR3 length is 14 residues. The CDR3 region has the DNA TGTGCCAGTAGTATAGGCACCCGACAAAGTGAAGCTTTCTTT. Translated: CASSIGTRQSEAFF.

CDR3 DNA: TGTGCCAGCAGATCAGGGGGCACGGCTGGCTACACCTTC. Its protein product is CASRSGGTAGYTF. The V gene is TRBV27, the J gene TRBJ1-2; the match to TRBD1 covers 8 bases. Germline CDR1 reads MNHEY; CDR2 reads SMNVEV (reference sequence). Germline trimming cut 6 bases from V and 7 bases from J; bases unmatched to any gene: 7. The CDR3 runs to 13 residues.

DNA of the CDR3: TGTGCCAGCAGGACAGGATCCACTGAAGCTTTCTTT. This codes for CASRTGSTEAFF. The chain has TRBV2 and TRBJ1-1, with D possibly matching TRBD1 (6 bases). This CDR3 contains 12 residues. V lost 6 bases and J lost 4, with 9 bases in between. Germline lookup yields CDR1 SNHLY and CDR2 FYNNEI.

This clone was seen only once. The genes are TRBV5-4 and TRBJ1-2; D is undetermined. V lost 3 bases, J lost 4 bases, and 13 bases lay in between. CDR1 and CDR2 from the germline V gene are SGHNT and YYREEE (reference sequence). There are 14 residues in the CDR3. The CDR3 coding sequence is TGTGCCAGCAGCTCCCCAGGAATCCCCTATGGCTACACCTTC. Amino acids: CASSSPGIPYGYTF. Using reference TRBV5-4 and TRBJ1-2 for the parts outside the CDR3, the full variable domain is ETGVTQSPTHLIKTRGQQVTLRCSSQSGHNTVSWYQQALGQGPQFIFQYYREEENGRGNFPPRFSGLQFPNYSSELNVNALELDDSALYLCASSSPGIPYGYTFGSGTRLTVV.

In this sample, this clone turned up a few times. CDR3 sequence reads: CASSQAGGSPYEQYF. As DNA, the CDR3 is TGCGCCAGCAGCCAAGCGGGGGGAAGCCCCTACGAGCAGTACTTC. The genes are TRBV4-3 and TRBJ2-7, with 7 bases fitting TRBD2. J was trimmed by 2 bases and V by 1 base; bases with no gene match: 5. The CDR3 is made up of 15 amino acids. CDR1 and CDR2 from the germline V gene are LGHNA and YSLEER.

V gene TRBV6-6 combines with J gene TRBJ2-3, with unresolved D. The V end was cut by 4 bases, the J end by 6 bases, with 8 bases between. The CDR3 spans 12 residues. From germline, CDR1 is MNHNY and CDR2 SVGAGI (reference sequence). CDR3 amino acids: CASSSDSDTQYF. The CDR3 nucleotides read TGTGCCAGCAGTTCTGACTCTGATACGCAGTATTTT.

The V and J genes are TRBV5-6 and TRBJ1-5; perhaps TRBD1 as D (5 bases). The CDR3 sequence is 14 residues long. The V gene's germline CDR1 is SGHDT and CDR2 YYEEEE. V dropped 1 base and J dropped 6 bases, with 11 bases sitting between them. The CDR3 sequence: CASSLQGSAQPQHF. CDR3 nucleotide sequence: TGTGCCAGCAGCTTGCAGGGATCGGCTCAGCCCCAGCATTTT. The whole variable domain, filled in from reference TRBV5-6 and TRBJ1-5, reads DAGVTQSPTHLIKTRGQQVTLRCSPKSGHDTVSWYQQALGQGPQFIFQYYEEEERQRGNFPDRFSGHQFPNYSSELNVNALLLGDSALYLCASSLQGSAQPQHFGDGTRLSIL.

This chain joins TRBV11-1 and TRBJ1-1, with D unclear. Germline CDR1 reads SGHAT; CDR2 reads FQDESV (reference sequence). Trimming pared 1 base from V and 0 bases from J, leaving 15 bases between. The CDR3 loop spans 17 amino acids. CDR3 in amino acids: CASSLELRRSMNTEAFF. The CDR3 coding sequence is TGTGCCAGCAGCTTAGAATTACGTCGGTCCATGAACACTGAAGCTTTCTTT.

This clone has just one count. The chain links TRBV9 to TRBJ1-5; 7 nucleotides agree with TRBD1. The CDR3 covers 14 residues. The V segment lost 3 bases and the J segment 3 bases; nucleotides outside the gene matches: 3. Per germline, CDR1 SGDLS and CDR2 YYNGEE. Here the CDR3 DNA reads TGTGCCAGCAGCGCCGGGACAGTCAATCAGCCCCAGCATTTT. Amino acid sequence: CASSAGTVNQPQHF. The whole variable domain, filled in from reference TRBV9 and TRBJ1-5, reads DSGVTQTPKHLITATGQRVTLRCSPRSGDLSVYWYQQSLDQGLQFLIQYYNGEERAKGNILERFSAQQFPDLHSELNLSSLELGDSALYFCASSAGTVNQPQHFGDGTRLSIL.

This clone has more than one count but fewer than ten. The rearrangement links TRBV29-1 to TRBJ2-1, with 8 positions matching TRBD2. Looked up from germline, CDR1 is SQVTM and CDR2 is ANQGSEA. CDR3 length equals 17 residues. The trim removed 2 bases at V and 9 bases at J, leaving 18 bases unmatched. The CDR3 is CSVEMLLRGRNTAEQFF. The CDR3 DNA follows: TGCAGCGTTGAAATGTTGCTACGCGGGAGGAATACGGCTGAGCAGTTCTTC.

The CDR3 DNA reads as TGTGCCAGCAGTCTCCGACTAGCGGGAGGAGGTGAGCAGTTCTTC. Protein sequence: CASSLRLAGGGEQFF. The V and J genes are TRBV27 and TRBJ2-1; 13 bases align to TRBD2. Germline CDR1 and CDR2: MNHEY and SMNVEV (reference sequence). The length of the CDR3 is 15 residues. V lost 5 bases, J lost 9 bases, and 7 bases stayed unmatched.

The chain carries TRBV5-4 and TRBJ2-6; D not certain. Trimming shortened V by 5 bases and J by 0 bases, and 15 bases separated the two germline ends. The CDR3 sequence is 17 residues long. Germline V CDR1 and CDR2: SGHNT, YYREEE (reference sequence). The CDR3 region is CASSRSRAPSGANVLTF. The CDR3 DNA reads as TGTGCCAGCAGTCGGTCTAGAGCCCCCTCTGGGGCCAACGTCCTGACTTTC.

The count of this clone is one. The rearrangement uses TRBV4-3 and TRBJ2-2, with D possibly matching TRBD1 (5 bases). The CDR3 runs 13 residues. The V gene's germline CDR1 is LGHNA and CDR2 YSLEER. V lost 3 bases to trimming and J lost 6 bases, with 8 bases between them. The CDR3 region is CASSHRGAGELFF. In DNA, the CDR3 is TGCGCCAGCAGCCATAGGGGCGCCGGGGAGCTGTTTTTT.

This rearrangement joins TRBV5-5 to TRBJ2-3; D is undetermined. CDR1 and CDR2 (germline): SGHKS, YYEKEE (reference sequence). The CDR3 runs 12 residues. V was clipped by 4 bases and J by 9 bases, with 12 bases between them. The DNA of the CDR3 is TGTGCCAGCAGCCCCATCATTGGCACGCAGTATTTT. It yields the protein CASSPIIGTQYF.

V usage is TRBV5-1 and J usage is TRBJ1-5, with TRBD1 matching 8 bases. From germline, CDR1 is SGHRS and CDR2 YFSETQ. This CDR3 is 13 amino acids long. V was clipped by 3 bases and J by 7 bases; unmatched bases: 3. Here the CDR3 DNA reads TGCGCCAGCAGCTCACAGGGGGGACAGCCCCAGCATTTT. Amino acid sequence: CASSSQGGQPQHF. The full variable domain, completed using reference TRBV5-1 and TRBJ1-5, is KAGVTQTPRYLIKTRGQQVTLSCSPISGHRSVSWYQQTPGQGLQFLFEYFSETQRNKGNFPGRFSGRQFSNSRSEMNVSTLELGDSALYLCASSSQGGQPQHFGDGTRLSIL.